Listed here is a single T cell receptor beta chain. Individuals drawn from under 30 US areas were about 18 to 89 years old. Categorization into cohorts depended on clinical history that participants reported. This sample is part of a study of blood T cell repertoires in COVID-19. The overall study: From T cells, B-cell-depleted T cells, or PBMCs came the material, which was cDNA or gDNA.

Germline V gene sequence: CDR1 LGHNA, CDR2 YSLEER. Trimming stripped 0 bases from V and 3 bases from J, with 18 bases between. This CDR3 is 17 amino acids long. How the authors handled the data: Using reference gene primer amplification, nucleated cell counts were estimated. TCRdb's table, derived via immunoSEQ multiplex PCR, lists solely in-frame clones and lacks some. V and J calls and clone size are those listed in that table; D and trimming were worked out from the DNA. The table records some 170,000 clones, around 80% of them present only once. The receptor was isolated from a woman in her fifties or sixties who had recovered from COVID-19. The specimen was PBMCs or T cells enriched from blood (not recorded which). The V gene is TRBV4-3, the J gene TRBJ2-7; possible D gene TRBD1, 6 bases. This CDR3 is CASSQDLRGSALYEQYF. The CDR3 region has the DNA TGCGCCAGCAGCCAAGATTTGAGGGGGTCCGCCCTCTACGAGCAGTACTTC.